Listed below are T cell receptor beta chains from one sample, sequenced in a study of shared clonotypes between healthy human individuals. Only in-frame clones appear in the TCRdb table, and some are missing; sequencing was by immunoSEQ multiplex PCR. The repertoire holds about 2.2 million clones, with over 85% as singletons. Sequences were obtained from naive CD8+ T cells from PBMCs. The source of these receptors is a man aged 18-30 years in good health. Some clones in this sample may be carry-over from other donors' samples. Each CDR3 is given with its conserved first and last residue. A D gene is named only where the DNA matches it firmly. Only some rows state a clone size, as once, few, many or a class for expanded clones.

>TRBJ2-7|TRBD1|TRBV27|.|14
CASSFRDSYYEQYF
TGTGCCAGCAGTTTCCGGGACAGTTACTACGAGCAGTACTTC
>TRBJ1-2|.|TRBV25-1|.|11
CASSDLYGYTF
TGTGCCAGCAGTGATCTGTATGGCTACACCTTC
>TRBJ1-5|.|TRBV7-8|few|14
CASSETVSNQPQHF
TGTGCCAGCAGCGAGACAGTGAGTAATCAGCCCCAGCATTTT
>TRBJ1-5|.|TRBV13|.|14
CASSLRQGNQPQHF
TGTGCCAGCAGCTTACGGCAGGGGAATCAGCCCCAGCATTTT
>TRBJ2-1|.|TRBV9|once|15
CASSEDSGAGNEQFF
TGTGCCAGCAGCGAGGACAGCGGGGCGGGGAATGAGCAGTTCTTC
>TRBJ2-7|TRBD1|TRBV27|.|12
CASLDRAYEQYF
TGTGCCAGCCTTGACAGGGCCTACGAGCAGTACTTC
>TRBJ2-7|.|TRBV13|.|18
CASSLWGYGGSGSYEQYF
TGTGCCAGCAGCTTATGGGGTTATGGGGGAAGCGGCTCCTACGAGCAGTACTTC
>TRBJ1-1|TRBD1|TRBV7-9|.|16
CASSSTGTGFNTEAFF
TGTGCCAGCAGCTCAACCGGGACAGGGTTTAACACTGAAGCTTTCTTT
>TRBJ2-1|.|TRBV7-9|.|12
CASSLTHNEQFF
TGTGCCAGCAGCTTAACCCACAATGAGCAGTTCTTC
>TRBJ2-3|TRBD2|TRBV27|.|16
CASSLVGRTRLDTQYF
TGTGCCAGCAGTTTAGTGGGAAGGACTAGACTGGATACGCAGTATTTT
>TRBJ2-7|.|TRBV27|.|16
CASSLSAGTVSYEQYF
TGTGCCAGCAGTTTATCGGCAGGGACGGTGTCCTACGAGCAGTACTTC
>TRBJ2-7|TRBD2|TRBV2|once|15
CASSETSGSAYEQYF
TGTGCCAGCAGCGAAACTAGCGGGAGCGCCTACGAGCAGTACTTC
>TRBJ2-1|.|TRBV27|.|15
CASSDGSSSYNEQFF
TGTGCCAGCAGCGACGGGTCGAGCTCCTACAATGAGCAGTTCTTC
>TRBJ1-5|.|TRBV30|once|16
CAWSVGEWGGRQPQHF
TGTGCCTGGAGTGTAGGGGAATGGGGCGGGCGGCAGCCCCAGCATTTT
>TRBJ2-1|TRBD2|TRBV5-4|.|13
CASREAGGNEQFF
TGTGCCAGTCGGGAGGCAGGAGGTAATGAGCAGTTCTTC
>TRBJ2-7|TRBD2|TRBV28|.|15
CASSLVLAETYEQYF
TGTGCCAGCAGTTTAGTTCTAGCGGAGACCTACGAGCAGTACTTC
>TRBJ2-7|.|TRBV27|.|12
CASSLEGYEQYF
TGTGCCAGCAGTTTAGAAGGGTACGAGCAGTACTTC
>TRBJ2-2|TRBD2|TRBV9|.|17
CASSVDIAGKNTGELFF
TGTGCCAGCAGCGTAGATATAGCGGGAAAGAACACCGGGGAGCTGTTTTTT
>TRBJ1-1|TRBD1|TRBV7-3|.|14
CASSSTGVDTEAFF
TGTGCCAGCAGCTCTACAGGGGTGGACACTGAAGCTTTCTTT
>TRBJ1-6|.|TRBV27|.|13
CASRPAGNSPLHF
TGTGCCAGTAGGCCGGCGGGGAATTCACCCCTCCACTTT
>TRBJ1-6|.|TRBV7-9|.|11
CASAGNSPLHF
TGTGCCAGCGCGGGGAATTCACCCCTCCACTTT
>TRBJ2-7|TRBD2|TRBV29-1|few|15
CSVEGRLAGGGEQYF
TGCAGCGTTGAAGGAAGACTAGCGGGAGGAGGTGAGCAGTACTTC
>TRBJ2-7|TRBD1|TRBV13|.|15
CASSSIGTGTYEQYF
TGTGCCAGCAGCTCCATTGGGACAGGAACCTACGAGCAGTACTTC
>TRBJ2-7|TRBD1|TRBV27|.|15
CASSLDRGEWNEQYF
TGTGCCAGCAGTTTAGACAGGGGAGAATGGAACGAGCAGTACTTC
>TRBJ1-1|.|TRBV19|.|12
CATSVGDTEAFF
TGTGCCACAAGTGTAGGTGACACTGAAGCTTTCTTT
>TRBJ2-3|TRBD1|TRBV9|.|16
CASSSSGTGGADTQYF
TGTGCCAGCAGCTCCTCCGGGACAGGGGGAGCAGATACGCAGTATTTT
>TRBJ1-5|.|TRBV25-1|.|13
CASSELGNQPQHF
TGTGCCAGCAGTGAATTGGGCAATCAGCCCCAGCATTTT
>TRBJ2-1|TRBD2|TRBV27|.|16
CASSGLAGDSYNEQFF
TGTGCCAGCAGTGGACTAGCGGGAGACTCCTACAATGAGCAGTTCTTC
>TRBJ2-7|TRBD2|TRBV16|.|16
CASSPMWLAGEGEQYF
TGTGCCAGCAGCCCCATGTGGCTAGCGGGAGAAGGCGAGCAGTACTTC
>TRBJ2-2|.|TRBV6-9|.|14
CASSYSDRTGELFF
TGTGCCAGCAGTTACTCTGACAGGACCGGGGAGCTGTTTTTT
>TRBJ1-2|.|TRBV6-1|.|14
CASSFPRGIDGYTF
TGTGCCAGCAGTTTCCCCAGGGGAATAGATGGCTACACCTTC
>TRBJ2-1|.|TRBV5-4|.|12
CASNTGYNEQFF
TGTGCCAGCAATACAGGTTACAATGAGCAGTTCTTC
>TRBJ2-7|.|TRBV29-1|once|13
CSVEAGNSYEQYF
TGCAGCGTTGAAGCGGGTAACTCCTACGAGCAGTACTTC
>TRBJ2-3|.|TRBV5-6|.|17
CASSPLKPDRNTDTQYF
TGTGCCAGCTCTCCCCTTAAACCCGACAGGAACACAGATACGCAGTATTTT
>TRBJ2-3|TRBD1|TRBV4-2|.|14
CASRTGEYTDTQYF
TGTGCCAGCAGGACAGGGGAATACACAGATACGCAGTATTTT
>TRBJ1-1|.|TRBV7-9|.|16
CASSEIRGVGATEAFF
TGTGCCAGCAGCGAAATTCGGGGGGTGGGCGCCACTGAAGCTTTCTTT
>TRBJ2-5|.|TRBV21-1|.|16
CASSKESPGPGGTQYF
TGTGCCAGCAGCAAAGAGTCCCCCGGGCCCGGGGGGACCCAGTACTTC
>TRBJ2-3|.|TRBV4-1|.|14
CASSQRGSTDTQYF
TGCGCCAGCAGCCAGCGGGGAAGCACAGATACGCAGTATTTT
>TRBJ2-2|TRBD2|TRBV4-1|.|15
CASRLAGGLDGELFF
TGCGCCAGCAGGTTAGCGGGAGGGCTAGACGGGGAGCTGTTTTTT
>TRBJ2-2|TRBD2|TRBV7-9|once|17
CASSFSTSGGNTGELFF
TGTGCCAGCAGCTTCTCGACTAGCGGGGGGAACACCGGGGAGCTGTTTTTT